Listed below are T cell receptor beta chains from one sample, sequenced in a study of glioma-infiltrating T cells. One entry per CDR3 protein results from TCRdb running MiXCR on the multiplex PCR reads. The table has more than 90,000 distinct CDR3 sequences, approximately 42% seen once. Sequencing was carried out using glioma tissue, nonneoplastic brain tissue, or PBMCs (not recorded which). The receptors shown here come from a human donor with low-grade glioma or glioblastoma, undergoing nonglioma brain surgery, or in good health (not recorded which). CDR3s include the opening cysteine and the closing phenylalanine or tryptophan. A D gene is named only where the DNA matches it firmly. Clone size is given for some rows only: seen once, a few or many times, or a class if the clone is expanded.

size,V,D,J,DNA,CDR3
-,TRBV7-9,-,TRBJ2-7,TGTGCCGGCAGCTTCGGGGCGGACTACTACGAGCAGTACTTC,CAGSFGADYYEQYF
few,TRBV29-1,TRBD1,TRBJ2-5,TGCAGCGTTGTCGGGACAGGGAAAGAGACCCAGTACTTC,CSVVGTGKETQYF
-,TRBV19,-,TRBJ2-3,TGTGCCAGTAGTATTTCCGGCACAGGTACGCAGTATTTT,CASSISGTGTQYF
many,TRBV5-4,-,TRBJ2-2,TGTGCCAGCAGCTTGGGCCCGAGGGGGAACACCGGGGAGCTGTTTTTT,CASSLGPRGNTGELFF
many,TRBV27,TRBD2,TRBJ2-7,TGTGCCAGCAGCCAGACTAGCGGCTACGAGCAGTACTTC,CASSQTSGYEQYF
many,TRBV10-2,-,TRBJ1-1,TGCGCCAGCAGGGACAGCTCCACTGAAGCTTTCTTT,CASRDSSTEAFF
-,TRBV3-1,-,TRBJ2-3,TGTGCCAGCAGCCAAGAAACCGATACGCAATATTTT,CASSQETDTQYF
-,TRBV9,-,TRBJ2-3,TGTGCCAGCAGCGCAAGCGGGAGCACAGATACGCAGTATTTT,CASSASGSTDTQYF
-,TRBV29-1,TRBD2,TRBJ2-5,TGCAGCTTTGATTCGGGGGGGAGCGGAGAGTCCCAGTACTTC,CSFDSGGSGESQYF
-,TRBV19,TRBD2,TRBJ2-2,TGTGCCAGTAGTCAACTAGCGGGAGATAGAACCGGGGAGCCGTCTTTT,CASSQLAGDRTGEPSF
many,TRBV18,TRBD1,TRBJ1-5,TGTGCCAGCTCACCCGGGACAGGGACCAGCAATCAGCCCCAGCATTTT,CASSPGTGTSNQPQHF
-,TRBV27,-,TRBJ2-4,TGTGCCAGCAGTTTATCCAGGAATGGTATTCAGCGCTTC,CASSLSRNGIQRF
many,TRBV12-3/TRBV12-4,TRBD1,TRBJ2-7,TGTGCCAGCAGTACTACTCGGGACAGGGTCTACGAGCAGTACTTC,CASSTTRDRVYEQYF
many,TRBV7-2,TRBD2,TRBJ2-7,TGTGCCAGCAGCTTTCGGACTAGCTCCTACGAGCAGTACTTC,CASSFRTSSYEQYF
many,TRBV12-3/TRBV12-4,-,TRBJ2-3,TGTGCCAGCAGTTCGCGACGGGACTTCACAGATACGCAGTATTTT,CASSSRRDFTDTQYF
-,TRBV6-2/TRBV6-3,TRBD1,TRBJ2-1,TGTGCCAGCAACTTGGGACAGTACAATGAGCAGTTCTTC,CASNLGQYNEQFF
many,TRBV29-1,-,TRBJ2-5,TGCAGCGTTGAATTATTGGGGCTAGCCCGGTACTTC,CSVELLGLARYF
-,TRBV20-1,-,TRBJ2-1,TGCAGTGCTAGAGAGGACAGCCTCTCCTACAATGAGCAGTTCTTC,CSAREDSLSYNEQFF
many,TRBV24-1,-,TRBJ2-6,TGTGCCACCAGTGACCGGACAGTTACTGGGGCCAACGTCCTGACTTTC,CATSDRTVTGANVLTF
many,TRBV5-1,-,TRBJ2-5,TGCGCCAGCAGTACGGGCGGGCAAGAGACCCAGTACTTC,CASSTGGQETQYF
many,TRBV19,-,TRBJ2-7,TGTGCCAGTAGTATGTCGGGGCAGGGACCCGGCGAGCAGTACTTC,CASSMSGQGPGEQYF
many,TRBV5-1,TRBD2,TRBJ2-7,TGCGCCAGCAGCTTGGGGACGGGGGGTGCAACCTACGAGCAGTACTTC,CASSLGTGGATYEQYF
-,TRBV4-2,-,TRBJ2-2,TGTGCCAGCAGCCCACCCTTTGGGTCCGGGGAGCTGTTTTTT,CASSPPFGSGELFF
-,TRBV6-1,TRBD2,TRBJ2-5,TGTGCCAGCAGTACGTCTAGCGGGAGGATCGGTCCAGAGACCAAGTACTTC,CASSTSSGRIGPETKYF
-,TRBV27,-,TRBJ2-6,TGTGCCAGCAGTTACGGGGACTCTGGGGCCAATGTCCTGACTTTC,CASSYGDSGANVLTF
many,TRBV7-6,-,TRBJ2-5,TGTGCCAGCAGCTTCCCCGGGGAGACCCAGTACTTC,CASSFPGETQYF
many,TRBV7-9,TRBD2,TRBJ2-1,TGTGCCAGACTAGCGGGAATAAATGAGCAGTTCTTC,CARLAGINEQFF
-,TRBV6-5,TRBD2,TRBJ2-7,TGTGCCAGCAGTTACGTGGGACTACTCAACGAGCAGTACTTC,CASSYVGLLNEQYF